Here is one T cell receptor (beta chain) with its context. These data come from a study of CD8 T cells in Susac syndrome. Random hexamers were used to reverse transcribe an amount of roughly 0.5 to 1 ug RNA. A single record per CDR3 protein comes from TCRdb applying MiXCR to the immunoSEQ multiplex PCR reads. The table includes some 110,000 distinct CDR3 sequences, roughly 95% detected once. Germline V gene lookup returns CDR1 SGHNT and CDR2 YYREEE (reference sequence). This CDR3 has 13 amino acids. The J segment lost 3 bases and the V segment lost 3 bases, leaving 2 bases of the junction unmatched. The sequence came from a human donor with Susac syndrome. The specimen was CD8+ T cells from PBMCs. The chain employs TRBV5-4 and TRBJ1-2, with 7 bases that match TRBD1. The CDR3 nucleotides read TGTGCCAGCAGCTCCGGACAGGACTATGGCTACACCTTC. It specifies CASSSGQDYGYTF. Filled out from reference TRBV5-4 and TRBJ1-2, the complete variable domain reads ETGVTQSPTHLIKTRGQQVTLRCSSQSGHNTVSWYQQALGQGPQFIFQYYREEENGRGNFPPRFSGLQFPNYSSELNVNALELDDSALYLCASSSGQDYGYTFGSGTRLTVV.